What follows are 22 T cell receptor beta chains derived from one specimen sequenced in a study of blood T cell repertoires in COVID-19. Profiling relied on immunoSEQ multiplex PCR, and the TCRdb table lists in-frame clones only, not all of them. Of 85,000 to 95,000 clones listed, roughly 82% are singletons. The sample was peripheral blood. The receptors stem from a human donor in a cohort sampled during active COVID-19.

The V and J genes are TRBV6-5 and TRBJ1-6; D is unresolved. Deletions cut 6 bases from V and 9 bases from J, with 18 bases between. CDR1 is MNHEY and CDR2 is SVGAGI in the germline V gene. CDR3 size: 15 residues. The CDR3: CASSSGEGIASPLHF. Written as DNA, the CDR3 is TGTGCCAGCAGCTCCGGGGAGGGTATTGCTTCACCCCTCCACTTT.

The chain uses TRBV5-1 and TRBJ2-3, with 11 bases fitting TRBD2. This CDR3 is 17 amino acids long. CDR1 is SGHRS and CDR2 is YFSETQ in the germline V gene. With 2 bases clipped from V and 3 bases from J, the junction kept 8 bases outside the gene matches. CDR3 sequence (DNA): TGCGCCAGCAGCTTATATAGCGGGAGGGCCAGGACAGATACGCAGTATTTT. Translating it yields CASSLYSGRARTDTQYF.

The V call is TRBV7-2, the J call TRBJ2-7; 8 nucleotides align to TRBD1. Germline loops: CDR1 SGHTA, CDR2 FQGNSA. This CDR3 comprises 14 residues. Trimming removed 1 base from V and 4 bases from J; junction bases left unmatched: 3. CDR3 DNA sequence: TGTGCCAGCAGCTTAGTGCAGGGGGCTTACGAGCAGTACTTC. Its translation: CASSLVQGAYEQYF.

The chain carries TRBV7-8 and TRBJ1-1; 8 nucleotides line up with TRBD1. From germline, CDR1 is SGHVS and CDR2 FQNEAQ. J gave up 4 bases and V 5 bases, and 3 bases lay outside the gene matches. The CDR3 is 13 residues long. CDR3 region: CASSGQGGTEAFF. CDR3 DNA: TGTGCCAGCAGCGGACAGGGCGGCACTGAAGCTTTCTTT.

The chain is built from TRBV5-1 and TRBJ2-7; D remains unclear. Germline values: CDR1 SGHRS, CDR2 YFSETQ. CDR3 length: 13 residues. The ends were cut back, 5 bases at V and 2 bases at J, with 11 bases in the middle. The CDR3 DNA reads as TGCGCCAGCAGTTTACAACACCCCTACGAGCAGTACTTC. It translates to CASSLQHPYEQYF.

The chain has TRBV7-6 and TRBJ1-1; weak D call: TRBD1 (5 bases). The CDR3 sequence is 14 residues long. CDR1 is SGHVS, CDR2 FNYEAQ, per germline. Trimming pared 2 bases from V and 1 base from J, leaving 8 bases between. The CDR3 DNA reads as TGTGCCAGCAGCTTAAGGGGTCAGAACACTGAAGCTTTCTTT. This sequence encodes CASSLRGQNTEAFF.

This chain links TRBV27 with TRBJ2-7; no reliable D call. Deletions cut 7 bases from V and 2 bases from J, with 12 bases between. CDR3 length: 13 residues. Germline CDR1 and CDR2: MNHEY and SMNVEV (reference sequence). The CDR3 is CASTDLLTYEQYF. CDR3 DNA: TGTGCCAGCACTGACTTGTTAACCTACGAGCAGTACTTC.

This clone was picked up one time. This sequence joins TRBV27 and TRBJ1-5, with D possibly TRBD1 on 6 matching bases. Between the trimmed V and J ends, which lost 5 bases and 7 bases, there was a span of 15 bases. The CDR3 runs 14 residues. Germline CDR1 and CDR2: MNHEY and SMNVEV (reference sequence). This chain's CDR3 is CASSAGVNVQPQHF. The CDR3 DNA reads as TGTGCCAGCAGTGCAGGGGTTAATGTCCAGCCCCAGCATTTT.

The chain carries TRBV7-2 and TRBJ2-5; D might be TRBD1 (6 bases). CDR3 size: 14 residues. Between the trimmed V and J ends, which lost 4 bases and 5 bases, there was a span of 14 bases. Per germline, CDR1 SGHTA and CDR2 FQGNSA. CDR3 DNA: TGTGCCAGCAGCTCACAACAGGGATCCGAGACCCAGTACTTC. Its protein is CASSSQQGSETQYF.

The genes are TRBV13 and TRBJ2-3; D is ambiguous. Germline loops: CDR1 PRHDT, CDR2 FYEKMQ (reference sequence). The V end lost 5 bases, the J end lost 8 bases, and 11 bases lay between the germline ends. The CDR3 runs to 12 residues. The CDR3 coding sequence is TGTGCCAGCAGCCCCAGTCGTGGTACGCAGTATTTT. It yields the protein CASSPSRGTQYF. Combining the CDR3 with reference TRBV13 and TRBJ2-3 gives the whole variable domain AAGVIQSPRHLIKEKRETATLKCYPIPRHDTVYWYQQGPGQDPQFLISFYEKMQSDKGSIPDRFSAQQFSDYHSELNMSSLELGDSALYFCASSPSRGTQYFGPGTRLTVL.

The chain is built from TRBV12-5 and TRBJ1-4; D unresolved. V dropped 3 bases and J dropped 5 bases, with 13 bases sitting between them. The CDR3 spans 15 residues. Germline CDR1 and CDR2: LGHNT and FRNRAP. CDR3 coding DNA: TGTGCTAGTGGTTTAGGGTCAAGGGAGAATGAAAAACTGTTTTTT. It encodes CASGLGSRENEKLFF.

The V and J genes are TRBV18 and TRBJ2-7; perhaps TRBD1 as D (6 bases). CDR3 length: 14 residues. CDR1 KGHSH and CDR2 LQKENI come from the germline V gene. The V and J ends lost 0 bases and 2 bases respectively, with 8 bases between them. The CDR3 nucleotides read TGTGCCAGCTCACCACCGCAGGGGCCCTACGAGCAGTACTTC. Residues: CASSPPQGPYEQYF.

The chain employs TRBV7-2 and TRBJ2-3, with D uncertain. CDR3 length: 13 amino acids. The germline gives CDR1 SGHTA, CDR2 FQGNSA. V was trimmed by 2 bases and J by 3 bases, leaving 6 bases between them. The CDR3 is CASSLPGTDTQYF. CDR3 bases: TGTGCCAGCAGCTTACCAGGAACAGATACGCAGTATTTT.

The J gene is TRBJ2-2, the V gene TRBV21-1; TRBD2, the table's D call, was not compared with the DNA. TRBV21-1 is marked as a pseudogene. The CDR3 covers 21 residues. The CDR3 is CASSSEQKGYSGRLNTGELFF. CDR3 bases: TGTGCCAGCAGCTCGGAACAGAAGGGATATAGCGGGCGGCTGAACACCGGGGAGCTGTTTTTT.

The chain links TRBV5-6 to TRBJ2-7; 9 nucleotides line up with TRBD1. Germline assignment: CDR1 SGHDT and CDR2 YYEEEE. This CDR3 is 13 amino acids long. With 4 bases clipped from V and 6 bases from J, the junction kept 5 bases outside the gene matches. In DNA form, the CDR3 reads TGTGCCAGCAGCGAAGGGACAGGGCGCGAGCAGTACTTC. Translated: CASSEGTGREQYF. Full variable domain (remainder filled in from reference TRBV5-6 and TRBJ2-7): DAGVTQSPTHLIKTRGQQVTLRCSPKSGHDTVSWYQQALGQGPQFIFQYYEEEERQRGNFPDRFSGHQFPNYSSELNVNALLLGDSALYLCASSEGTGREQYFGPGTRLTVT.

The rearrangement links TRBV6-4 to TRBJ2-3; 12 bases match TRBD1. Looked up from germline, CDR1 is MRHNA and CDR2 is SNTAGT. The CDR3 has 14 residues. V shed 6 bases, J shed 10 bases, and the junction held 8 bases outside the gene matches. The CDR3 bases are TGTGCCAGCAGCGCGGGACAGGGGGCGTTCCCGCAGTATTTT. It encodes CASSAGQGAFPQYF.

The chain uses TRBV7-6 and TRBJ2-1; the D gene is possibly TRBD2 (7 bases). V was cut by 1 base and J by 5 bases, with 12 bases left in between. The CDR3 extends over 15 amino acids. The V gene's germline CDR1 is SGHVS and CDR2 FNYEAQ. The CDR3 nucleotides read TGTGCCAGCAGCTTAGGCGGGGGCCTTCACAATGAGCAGTTCTTC. It is translated as CASSLGGGLHNEQFF.

This chain links TRBV10-2 with TRBJ1-1; D is unresolved. The V gene lost 0 bases and the J gene lost 4 bases, with 12 bases spanning the gap. The length of the CDR3 is 15 residues. CDR1 is WSHSY, CDR2 SAAADI, per germline. The CDR3 is CASSESYGMGTEAFF. The CDR3 DNA sequence: TGCGCCAGCAGTGAGTCCTACGGGATGGGCACTGAAGCTTTCTTT.

This chain uses TRBV6-6 with TRBJ1-1; no definite D call. The V end was cut by 5 bases, the J end by 1 base, with 8 bases between. CDR3 length: 13 residues. Germline V CDR1 and CDR2: MNHNY, SVGAGI (reference sequence). The CDR3 is CASSLPGNTEAFF. The DNA of the CDR3 is TGTGCCAGCAGTCTACCAGGGAACACTGAAGCTTTCTTT.

This clone was counted a few times. J is TRBJ1-1 and V is TRBV14; D unresolved. Germline V gene sequence: CDR1 SGHDN, CDR2 FVKESK. The CDR3 runs 15 residues. With 4 bases removed from V and 1 base from J, the gap between germline ends came to 13 bases. The CDR3 nucleotides are TGTGCCAGCAGCCTCCTCCGAGGCCGGAACACTGAAGCTTTCTTT. Its protein is CASSLLRGRNTEAFF.

The count of this clone is one. The V gene is TRBV5-1, the J gene TRBJ1-2; D might be TRBD1 (5 bases). This CDR3 is 14 amino acids long. Germline CDR1 SGHRS, CDR2 YFSETQ. Trimming took 1 base from V and 7 from J, leaving 14 bases between them. The chain's CDR3 is CASSLFREDGGYTF. The DNA for the CDR3 is TGCGCCAGCAGCTTGTTCAGGGAAGACGGTGGCTACACCTTC.

The chain carries TRBV18 and TRBJ2-7, with D possibly matching TRBD2 (6 bases). Germline V gene lookup returns CDR1 KGHSH and CDR2 LQKENI. The CDR3 extends over 15 amino acids. Trimming left V 3 bases short and J 5 bases short, with 17 bases between. The CDR3 DNA reads as TGTGCCAGCTCACCCAATAGCGGCCTTGGAAACGAGCAGTACTTC. It specifies CASSPNSGLGNEQYF. The entire variable domain, with the rest obtained from reference TRBV18 and TRBJ2-7, is as follows: NAGVMQNPRHLVRRRGQEARLRCSPMKGHSHVYWYRQLPEEGLKFMVYLQKENIIDESGMPKERFSAEFPKEGPSILRIQQVVRGDSAAYFCASSPNSGLGNEQYFGPGTRLTVT.